This T cell receptor beta chain was identified in a study of OX40 agonist ivuxolimab in advanced cancers. Overall study: At doses from 0.01 to 10 mg/kg, patients were given intravenous ivuxolimab every 2 weeks.

Produced via immunoSEQ multiplex PCR; TCRdb's table is partial and in-frame only. The table lists about 63,000 clones, roughly 81% of them singletons. The length of the CDR3 is 15 residues. Trimming took 2 bases from V and 3 from J, leaving 14 bases between them. Looked up from germline, CDR1 is PRHDT and CDR2 is FYEKMQ (reference sequence). This specimen was CD4+ or CD8+ T cells sorted from blood, taken in a trial of the OX40 agonist ivuxolimab. The rearrangement uses TRBV13 and TRBJ2-7; no definite D call. This sequence originates from an adult with an advanced solid tumor such as melanoma, head and neck, liver or kidney cancer. CDR3 bases: TGTGCCAGCAGCTTATTTTTCAGCCAGAGCTACGAGCAGTACTTC. As protein: CASSLFFSQSYEQYF.